These 8 T cell receptor beta chains came from one sample sequenced in a study of human T cells and chemical hapten exposure. TCRdb re-called the RACE reads through MiXCR, storing one row per CDR3 protein. The table has 350,000 or so distinct CDR3 sequences, around 7% seen once. The time point was: patch test 1, 2 weeks after DPC sensitization. The treatment denotes: therapeutic diphenylcyclopropenone sensitization with weekly scalp DPC. Sequencing used whole blood, obtained in connection with sensitization to the hapten diphenylcyclopropenone (DPC). The receptors stem from a woman between 18 and 29 years old with alopecia areata. Some clones in this sample may be carry-over from other donors' samples.

This chain joins TRBV3-1 and TRBJ1-1; D unresolved. CDR1 LGHDT and CDR2 YNNKEL come from the germline V gene (reference sequence). The V and J ends lost 2 bases and 4 bases respectively, with 8 bases between them. The CDR3 extends over 13 amino acids. The CDR3 sequence is CASSQIMGTEAFF. CDR3 sequence (DNA): TGTGCCAGCAGCCAAATTATGGGCACTGAAGCTTTCTTT.

The V call is TRBV15, the J call TRBJ2-3; the D gene could be TRBD1 or TRBD2 (5 bases each). The length of the CDR3 is 14 residues. The ends were cut back, 5 bases at V and 6 bases at J, with 15 bases in the middle. Looked up from germline, CDR1 is LNHNV and CDR2 is YYDKDF (reference sequence). The CDR3 DNA is TGTGCCACCAGCTCCCGGGACCCCTGGGATACGCAGTATTTT. It codes for CATSSRDPWDTQYF.

This clonotype was recorded many times. This chain joins TRBV6-5 and TRBJ2-7, with D hard to call. Germline assignment: CDR1 MNHEY and CDR2 SVGAGI. V shed 0 bases and J shed 4 bases, with 10 bases lying between them. The CDR3 length is 14 residues. The CDR3 here is CASSYSVARYEQYF. CDR3 coding DNA: TGTGCCAGCAGTTACTCGGTTGCGCGTTACGAGCAGTACTTC.

Note on this clonotype: Since a much larger clone is just one base distant, this may be a read error. This chain connects TRBV10-3 to TRBJ2-1, with 13 bases fitting TRBD2. Trimming at V came to 8 bases and at J to 0 bases, leaving 16 bases not matched to a gene. The CDR3 sequence is 20 residues long. Germline CDR1 ENHRY, CDR2 SYGVKD. The CDR3 protein is CAIGSLGLAGRKSSYNEQFF. The CDR3 nucleotides are TGTGCCATCGGCTCCCTGGGACTAGCGGGGCGTAAGAGCTCCTACAATGAGCAGTTCTTC.

The chain joins TRBV5-6 to TRBJ1-1, with unresolved D. Germline V CDR1 and CDR2: SGHDT, YYEEEE. The CDR3 covers 13 residues. Trimming stripped 4 bases from V and 4 bases from J, with 11 bases between. CDR3 coding DNA: TGTGCCAGCAGCGGCGGTTATTTCACTGAAGCTTTCTTT. It translates to CASSGGYFTEAFF.

In this sample, this clonotype turned up many times. J is TRBJ1-1 and V is TRBV6-5; D remains unclear. The CDR3 is 12 amino acids. V was cut by 3 bases and J by 11 bases, with 13 bases left in between. Germline loops: CDR1 MNHEY, CDR2 SVGAGI. CDR3 bases: TGTGCCAGCAGTTATATTCCGGGCAGGGCTTTCTTT. It codes for CASSYIPGRAFF.

This clonotype was seen many times. The chain employs TRBV7-2 and TRBJ2-7, with TRBD1 matching over 9 bases. The CDR3 is 15 residues long. V lost 1 base, J lost 1 base, and 2 bases stayed unmatched. Germline V gives CDR1 SGHTA, CDR2 FQGNSA. The CDR3 loop is CASSLEGQGSYEQYF. CDR3 in DNA: TGTGCCAGCAGCTTAGAGGGACAGGGATCCTACGAGCAGTACTTC.

The chain links TRBV5-4 to TRBJ2-3; the D call may be TRBD1 or TRBD2 (5 bases each). The CDR3 consists of 15 residues. CDR1 and CDR2 (germline): SGHNT, YYREEE (reference sequence). Trimming removed 2 bases from V and 0 bases from J, with 10 bases in between. The CDR3 sequence: CASSFRDGSTDTQYF. For the CDR3, the DNA is TGTGCCAGCAGCTTCCGGGACGGTAGCACAGATACGCAGTATTTT.